This T cell receptor (beta chain) was identified in a study of regulatory T cells in long-lasting Graves disease. General study findings and limits: Reduced TCR diversity was observed in persistent Graves' patients versus newly diagnosed patients. Persistent patients shared 2,500 to 3,000 public clonotypes among themselves. Newly diagnosed patients shared fewer, at 900 to 1,000.

This clonotype was picked up one time. What it binds is unknown. With iRepertoire HTBI primers and Arm-PCR of CDR3 regions, TCR beta libraries were built. TCRdb reprocessed the multiplex PCR reads via MiXCR and lists one record per CDR3 protein. The sample contains 250,000 to 400,000 distinct CDR3 sequences, 18% of which appear only once. Time point reported: newly diagnosed GD, antithyroid drugs for less than 3 months. From RNA extracted from PBMCs, the TCR library was made. Trimming shortened V by 5 bases and J by 6 bases, and 16 bases separated the two germline ends. The CDR3 sequence is 15 residues long. Looked up from germline, CDR1 is SEHNR and CDR2 is FQNEAQ (reference sequence).

Sequences were derived from peripheral blood mononuclear cells (PBMCs), sampled at new diagnosis, from a patient treated with antithyroid drugs. This rearrangement joins TRBV7-9 to TRBJ2-2; D is perhaps TRBD1 or TRBD2 (5 bases each). The TCR comes from a female donor with Graves disease. As DNA, the CDR3 is TGTGCCAGCAGCCTTACCGGGACCCCAGCCGGGGAGCTGTTTTTT. The encoded protein is CASSLTGTPAGELFF.